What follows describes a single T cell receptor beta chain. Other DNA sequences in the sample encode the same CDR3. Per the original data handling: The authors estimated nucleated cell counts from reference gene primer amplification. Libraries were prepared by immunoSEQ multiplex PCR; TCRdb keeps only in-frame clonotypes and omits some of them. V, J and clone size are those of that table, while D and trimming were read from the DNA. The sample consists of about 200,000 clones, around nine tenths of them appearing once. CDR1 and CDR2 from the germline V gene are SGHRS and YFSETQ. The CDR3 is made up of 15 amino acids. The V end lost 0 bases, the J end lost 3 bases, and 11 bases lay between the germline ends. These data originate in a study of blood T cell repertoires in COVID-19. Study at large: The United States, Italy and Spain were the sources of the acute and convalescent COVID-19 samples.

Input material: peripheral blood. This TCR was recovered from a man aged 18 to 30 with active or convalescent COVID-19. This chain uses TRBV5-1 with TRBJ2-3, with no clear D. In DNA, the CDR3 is TGCGCCAGCAGCTTGGAGGCTAGTAGTACAGATACGCAGTATTTT. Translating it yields CASSLEASSTDTQYF.